Below are 29 T cell receptor beta chains sequenced from a single sample in a study of T-cell memory formation after mild COVID-19. One entry per CDR3 protein, called by TCRdb with MiXCR from the 5' RACE reads. Seen here are roughly 120,000 distinct CDR3 sequences, around a fifth observed once, and the top ten hold approximately 40%. Source material: PBMCs or a T cell subset sorted from them (not recorded which). All receptors come from a man between 18 and 35 years old who had mild COVID-19 (a few samples of this study predate the infection). Cell type and time point are not known.

The chain employs TRBV12-3 or TRBV12-4 and TRBJ2-1; the D gene is possibly TRBD1 (6 bases). Trimming stripped 3 bases from V and 10 bases from J, with 16 bases between. This CDR3 spans 14 amino acids. The CDR3: CASSFEGHLIEQFF. The CDR3 DNA follows: TGTGCCAGCAGTTTTGAGGGACACTTGATCGAGCAGTTCTTC.

The chain couples TRBV12-3 or TRBV12-4 to TRBJ2-1; D is unclear. The CDR3 sequence is 14 residues long. V was pared by 4 bases and J by 6 bases, with 13 bases between. The CDR3 DNA is TGTGCCAGCAGTTACATATCTGTAACCAATGAGCAGTTCTTC. Its protein product is CASSYISVTNEQFF.

V is TRBV6-5 and J is TRBJ1-2; D is uncertain. This CDR3 spans 13 amino acids. The V end lost 8 bases, the J end lost 2 bases, and 12 bases lay between the germline ends. Germline V CDR1 and CDR2: MNHEY, SVGAGI. The CDR3 here is CASALTSNYGYTF. For the CDR3, the DNA is TGTGCCAGCGCCCTGACATCGAACTATGGCTACACCTTC.

The V call is TRBV24-1, the J call TRBJ1-1, with 10 bases lining up with TRBD1. The germline CDR1 and CDR2 sequences are KGHDR and SFDVKD. The CDR3 covers 13 residues. The V gene end was trimmed by 12 bases and the J gene end by 5 bases; junction bases not matched to a gene: 8. CDR3 bases: TGTGCCGTGGACAGGGGGAGCAAAACTGAAGCTTTCTTT. Translation: CAVDRGSKTEAFF.

This clonotype was recorded many times. The gene calls are TRBV7-8 and TRBJ2-1; TRBD2 aligns across 8 bases. The CDR3 contains 16 residues. Germline lookup yields CDR1 SGHVS and CDR2 FQNEAQ. Germline trimming cut 4 bases from V and 3 bases from J; bases unmatched to any gene: 8. The CDR3 reads CASSSFRAGGYNEQFF. CDR3 in DNA: TGTGCCAGCAGCTCCTTTCGGGCGGGGGGCTACAATGAGCAGTTCTTC.

The V and J genes are TRBV6-5 and TRBJ2-7; 8 bases match TRBD2. Trimming at V came to 11 bases and at J to 3 bases, leaving 0 bases not matched to a gene. The CDR3 loop spans 10 amino acids. In germline, CDR1 is MNHEY, CDR2 SVGAGI. The CDR3 reads CAAGGYEQYF. The CDR3 DNA reads as TGTGCCGCGGGGGGCTACGAGCAGTACTTC.

The genes are TRBV12-3 or TRBV12-4 and TRBJ2-3, with TRBD2 identical over 8 bases. The ends lost 3 bases at V and 6 bases at J; junction bases unmatched: 5. The CDR3 loop spans 14 amino acids. CDR3 sequence: CASSFGGGPDTQYF. The CDR3 bases are TGTGCCAGCAGTTTCGGGGGGGGGCCTGATACGCAGTATTTT.

V is TRBV7-2 and J is TRBJ2-3; 8 bases fit TRBD2. The junction had 2 bases not matched to a gene; V was cut back by 6 bases and J by 0 bases. The CDR3 runs to 14 residues. Germline values: CDR1 SGHTA, CDR2 FQGNSA. The chain's CDR3 is CASRQRESTDTQYF. Written as DNA, the CDR3 is TGTGCCAGCAGGCAGCGGGAGAGCACAGATACGCAGTATTTT.

The V gene is TRBV20-1, the J gene TRBJ1-1; 10 bases map to TRBD1. The germline V gene has CDR1 DFQATT and CDR2 SNEGSKA (reference sequence). The trim removed 2 bases at V and 1 base at J, leaving 7 bases unmatched. The CDR3 runs 16 residues. The CDR3 is CSARKDRGSRNTEAFF. The CDR3 DNA follows: TGCAGTGCTAGAAAGGACAGGGGGTCACGGAACACTGAAGCTTTCTTT.

The rearrangement links TRBV4-1 to TRBJ1-1; possible D gene TRBD1, 6 bases. Trimming left V 4 bases short and J 4 bases short, with 13 bases between. Germline V gene lookup returns CDR1 MGHRA and CDR2 YSYEKL. This CDR3 contains 14 residues. This CDR3 reads CASSRGTGSTEAFF. The CDR3 region has the DNA TGCGCCAGCAGCCGTGGTACAGGGAGCACTGAAGCTTTCTTT.

The chain couples TRBV5-1 to TRBJ2-7, with TRBD1 identical over 9 bases. V was pared by 2 bases and J by 5 bases, with 2 bases of the junction left unmatched. CDR3 size: 13 residues. Germline CDR1 is SGHRS and CDR2 is YFSETQ. CDR3 DNA: TGCGCCAGCAGCTTTCGACAGGGGGACGAGCAGTACGTC. Its protein is CASSFRQGDEQYV.

The chain combines TRBV9 with TRBJ2-3; D call uncertain. Trimming took 1 base from V and 4 from J, leaving 7 bases between them. CDR1 is SGDLS and CDR2 is YYNGEE in the germline V gene. The CDR3 covers 13 residues. The CDR3 DNA is TGTGCCAGCAGCGTAAACCGGCCAGATACGCAGTATTTT. Protein: CASSVNRPDTQYF.

The CDR3 DNA sequence: TGTGCCAGCAGTTACTCCCCCCGTGCGGCCTACGAGCAGTACGTC. Protein product: CASSYSPRAAYEQYV. The chain links TRBV6-2 or TRBV6-3 to TRBJ2-7; no clear D. This CDR3 is 15 amino acids long. V was cut by 0 bases and J by 2 bases, with 11 bases left in between. Germline values: CDR1 MNHEY, CDR2 SVGEGT.

This clonotype appeared a few times. CDR3 coding DNA: TGCAGTGCTACCCCGGGACCGCTATTCTTCACCGGGGAGCTGTTTTTT. Translating it yields CSATPGPLFFTGELFF. This chain connects TRBV20-1 to TRBJ2-2; D assignment may be TRBD1 or TRBD2 (5 bases each). Trimming cost V 4 bases and J 4 bases, with 19 bases left between them. The CDR3 runs to 16 residues. Germline V gives CDR1 DFQATT, CDR2 SNEGSKA (reference sequence).

This clonotype was observed a few times. The CDR3 reads CASSQTGLADTDTQYF. The CDR3 DNA follows: TGTGCCAGCAGCCAGACGGGACTAGCGGATACAGATACGCAGTATTTT. The chain links TRBV9 to TRBJ2-3, with 11 positions matching TRBD2. Germline V gene sequence: CDR1 SGDLS, CDR2 YYNGEE. The CDR3 is 16 residues long. V shed 4 bases, J shed 3 bases, and the junction held 7 bases outside the gene matches.

The rearrangement uses TRBV20-1 and TRBJ1-3; no firm D call. Trimming removed 2 bases from V and 5 bases from J, with 10 bases in between. Germline loops: CDR1 DFQATT, CDR2 SNEGSKA (reference sequence). The CDR3 is 13 amino acids. The CDR3 region is CSARYSVRNTIYF. CDR3 in DNA: TGCAGTGCTAGATACAGCGTCAGAAACACCATATATTTT.

The rearrangement uses TRBV7-3 and TRBJ1-5, with 11 bases identical to TRBD1. The CDR3 contains 17 residues. CDR1 is SGHTA and CDR2 is FQGTGA in the germline V gene. V lost 5 bases, J lost 0 bases, and 6 bases stayed unmatched. CDR3 in DNA: TGTGCCAGCAGCCCAAGGACAGGGGGCAATAGCAATCAGCCCCAGCATTTT. As protein: CASSPRTGGNSNQPQHF. The full variable domain, rest sourced from reference TRBV7-3 and TRBJ1-5, is GAGVSQTPSNKVTEKGKYVELRCDPISGHTALYWYRQSLGQGPEFLIYFQGTGAADDSGLPNDRFFAVRPEGSVSTLKIQRTERGDSAVYLCASSPRTGGNSNQPQHFGDGTRLSIL.

This clonotype was detected only a few times. V and J are TRBV4-1 and TRBJ1-2; D is possibly TRBD1 (6 bases). Trimming shortened V by 1 base and J by 3 bases, and 6 bases separated the two germline ends. The CDR3 has 13 amino acids. Germline V gene data show CDR1 as MGHRA and CDR2 as YSYEKL. CDR3: CASSQAGDYGYTF. The CDR3 region has the DNA TGCGCCAGCAGCCAAGCAGGGGACTATGGCTACACCTTC.

This clonotype was detected a few times. The chain joins TRBV4-3 to TRBJ1-5, with a weak D call TRBD1 (5 bases). Germline V gene sequence: CDR1 LGHNA, CDR2 YSLEER. Trimming removed 0 bases at V and 2 bases at J, with 5 bases between. This CDR3 has 14 amino acids. This CDR3 reads CASSQEGGNQPQHF. CDR3 nucleotides: TGCGCCAGCAGCCAAGAGGGGGGCAATCAGCCCCAGCATTTT.

The chain employs TRBV11-2 and TRBJ1-4, with D possibly TRBD1 on 6 matching bases. Trimming cost V 5 bases and J 4 bases, with 11 bases left between them. The CDR3 length is 14 residues. The germline CDR1 and CDR2 sequences are SGHAT and FQNNGV. The CDR3 here is CASSAQGINEKLFF. The CDR3, as DNA: TGTGCCAGCAGCGCACAGGGAATTAATGAAAAACTGTTTTTT.

This clonotype showed up just a few times. The rearrangement uses TRBV20-1 and TRBJ2-1; 8 bases agree with TRBD2. Trimming took 5 bases from V and 9 from J; bases not matched to a gene: 12. Per germline, CDR1 DFQATT and CDR2 SNEGSKA (reference sequence). The CDR3 has 14 amino acids. The CDR3 nucleotides read TGCAGTGCTGTCTCAGCGGGGGCGGCATGTGAGCAGTTCTTC. Amino acid sequence: CSAVSAGAACEQFF.

This chain connects TRBV4-1 to TRBJ1-2; D is uncertain. The CDR3 is 15 amino acids. Trimming removed 0 bases from V and 4 bases from J, with 12 bases in between. CDR1 is MGHRA, CDR2 YSYEKL, per germline. CDR3 protein: CASSQDLSQLYGYTF. DNA for the CDR3: TGCGCCAGCAGCCAAGATCTAAGCCAGCTCTATGGCTACACCTTC.

This clonotype has more than one count but fewer than ten. The chain uses TRBV11-2 and TRBJ2-1; D uncertain. The CDR3 has 14 amino acids. Germline V gives CDR1 SGHAT, CDR2 FQNNGV. Trimming shortened V by 0 bases and J by 5 bases, and 8 bases separated the two germline ends. Here the CDR3 reads CASSLDPRDNEQFF. In DNA form, the CDR3 reads TGTGCCAGCAGCTTAGATCCACGGGACAATGAGCAGTTCTTC.

This clonotype appeared a few times. The gene calls are TRBV4-1 and TRBJ1-3; D remains unclear. This CDR3 is built from 15 residues. Germline V gene lookup returns CDR1 MGHRA and CDR2 YSYEKL. Trimming removed 3 bases at V and 4 bases at J, with 13 bases between. This chain's CDR3 is CASSQPSSAGNTIYF. The DNA for the CDR3 is TGCGCCAGCAGCCAGCCCTCCTCCGCGGGAAACACCATATATTTT.

The CDR3 region is CASSVDFSYEQYF. CDR3 DNA sequence: TGTGCCAGCAGTGTTGACTTCTCCTACGAGCAGTACTTC. The J gene is TRBJ2-7, the V gene TRBV25-1; no reliable D call. The CDR3 contains 13 residues. V was trimmed by 4 bases and J by 0 bases, leaving 7 bases between them. CDR1 and CDR2 (germline): MGHDK, SYGVNS.

This clonotype came up a few times. The chain recombines TRBV6-6 with TRBJ2-7, with D possibly TRBD1 on 6 matching bases. Trimming shortened V by 6 bases and J by 3 bases, and 21 bases separated the two germline ends. Germline lookup yields CDR1 MNHNY and CDR2 SVGAGI (reference sequence). The CDR3 runs 16 residues. The CDR3 DNA follows: TGTGCCAGCAGCCTTCATCCCGGAACAGGGAACTACGAGCAGTACGTC. Its translation is CASSLHPGTGNYEQYV.

This clonotype was picked up a small number of times. The CDR3 nucleotides are TGTGCCAGCCGGGACCGGTTCTCTGGGGCCAACGTCCTGACTTTC. This translates into CASRDRFSGANVLTF. The V and J genes are TRBV2 and TRBJ2-6; D might be TRBD1 or TRBD2, each matching 5 bases. This CDR3 is 15 amino acids long. CDR1 and CDR2 (germline): SNHLY, FYNNEI. V was trimmed by 8 bases and J by 0 bases, leaving 11 bases between them.

A few counts support this clonotype. J is TRBJ1-5 and V is TRBV15; 10 bases map to TRBD1. CDR1 is LNHNV, CDR2 YYDKDF, per germline (reference sequence). V was clipped by 6 bases and J by 11 bases; unmatched bases: 10. The CDR3 has 14 amino acids. As DNA, the CDR3 is TGTGCCACCAGGACTGACAGGGGGCATATCGCCCAGCATTTT. It translates to CATRTDRGHIAQHF.

J is TRBJ1-1 and V is TRBV6-5; D gene ambiguous. The V gene's germline CDR1 is MNHEY and CDR2 SVGAGI. The CDR3 totals 13 residues. V shed 0 bases and J shed 5 bases, with 7 bases lying between them. CDR3: CASSYSWDTEAFF. In DNA, the CDR3 is TGTGCCAGCAGTTACTCGTGGGATACTGAAGCTTTCTTT.